The next 10 T cell receptor beta chains were all read from a single sample in a study of T cell responses to AZD1222 COVID-19 vaccine. Measured with immunoSEQ multiplex PCR; TCRdb has only the in-frame clones, and not every one. Of roughly 80,000 clones in the sample, roughly 86% were seen once. Specimen: peripheral blood, collected on day 0 of MenACWY control vaccination. These receptors were taken from an adult in good health.

The J gene is TRBJ2-7, the V gene TRBV10-3; TRBD1 or TRBD2 may be the D gene (6 bases each). The V end lost 6 bases, the J end lost 4 bases, and 10 bases lay between the germline ends. CDR1 and CDR2 (germline): ENHRY, SYGVKD. The CDR3 is 12 amino acids. CDR3 amino acids: CAIRGGPYEQYF. CDR3 nucleotides: TGTGCCATCAGGGGGGGCCCTTACGAGCAGTACTTC.

The V gene is TRBV5-8, the J gene TRBJ1-6; 7 bases agree with TRBD1. Germline trimming cut 4 bases from V and 7 bases from J; bases unmatched to any gene: 11. This CDR3 is 16 amino acids long. Germline lookup yields CDR1 SGHTS and CDR2 YDEGEE. The CDR3, as DNA: TGTGCCAGCAGCCGGATCACAGGGGCCCTCAATTCACCCCTCCACTTT. Translating gives CASSRITGALNSPLHF.

In regard to this clone: The sample carries other DNA sequences with the same CDR3. The J gene is TRBJ1-3, the V gene TRBV7-9, with a tentative D call TRBD1 (6 bases). Germline lookup yields CDR1 SEHNR and CDR2 FQNEAQ (reference sequence). The CDR3 is 14 residues long. V was pared by 1 base and J by 2 bases, with 6 bases between. CDR3 protein: CASSLGTAGNTIYF. CDR3 bases: TGTGCCAGCAGCTTAGGGACAGCTGGAAACACCATATATTTT.

The rearrangement uses TRBV5-8 and TRBJ2-5; 16 positions match TRBD2. V shed 5 bases, J shed 3 bases, and the junction held 4 bases outside the gene matches. The CDR3 contains 16 residues. Per the germline V gene, CDR1 is SGHTS and CDR2 is YDEGEE. CDR3 residues: CASSHGTSGGEETQYF. The CDR3, as DNA: TGTGCCAGCAGTCACGGGACTAGCGGGGGGGAAGAGACCCAGTACTTC.

The chain couples TRBV5-4 to TRBJ2-2; D is undetermined. The germline CDR1 and CDR2 sequences are SGHNT and YYREEE (reference sequence). V shed 0 bases and J shed 4 bases, with 13 bases lying between them. The CDR3 consists of 16 residues. DNA for the CDR3: TGTGCCAGCAGCTTGGGCGGTAGATCGGGCACCGGGGAGCTGTTTTTT. Its translation: CASSLGGRSGTGELFF. The full variable domain, with the rest looked up from reference TRBV5-4 and TRBJ2-2, is ETGVTQSPTHLIKTRGQQVTLRCSSQSGHNTVSWYQQALGQGPQFIFQYYREEENGRGNFPPRFSGLQFPNYSSELNVNALELDDSALYLCASSLGGRSGTGELFFGEGSRLTVL.

The rearrangement links TRBV11-2 to TRBJ2-7; D gene unclear. Between the trimmed V and J ends, which lost 0 bases and 4 bases, there was a span of 16 bases. This CDR3 contains 16 residues. The germline V gene has CDR1 SGHAT and CDR2 FQNNGV. The CDR3 DNA reads as TGTGCCAGCAGCTTAGATCTGGCCAGTAAATTTTACGAGCAGTACTTC. This encodes CASSLDLASKFYEQYF.

V usage is TRBV10-3 and J usage is TRBJ2-4; D might be TRBD1 (6 bases). Germline V gene sequence: CDR1 ENHRY, CDR2 SYGVKD. Trimming shortened V by 4 bases and J by 1 base, and 8 bases separated the two germline ends. The CDR3 consists of 14 residues. CDR3 amino acids: CAISAQGAKNIQYF. The CDR3, as DNA: TGTGCCATCAGTGCGCAGGGGGCCAAAAACATTCAGTACTTC.

The J gene is TRBJ1-4, the V gene TRBV6-1; D is unclear. V dropped 2 bases and J dropped 4 bases, with 8 bases sitting between them. Per the germline V gene, CDR1 is MNHNS and CDR2 is SASEGT. The CDR3 sequence is 14 residues long. For the CDR3, the DNA is TGTGCCAGCAGTGAACCCATGATTAATGAAAAACTGTTTTTT. This codes for CASSEPMINEKLFF.

The V gene is TRBV9, the J gene TRBJ2-7, with D maybe TRBD1 (5 bases). The germline V gene has CDR1 SGDLS and CDR2 YYNGEE. The CDR3 extends over 16 amino acids. V shed 4 bases and J shed 4 bases, with 21 bases lying between them. The CDR3 here is CASSPFAGRVIYEQYF. The CDR3 DNA follows: TGTGCCAGCAGCCCCTTCGCCGGCAGGGTAATTTACGAGCAGTACTTC.

The chain couples TRBV5-4 to TRBJ2-7, with D possibly TRBD1 on 6 matching bases. This CDR3 comprises 13 residues. Looked up from germline, CDR1 is SGHNT and CDR2 is YYREEE (reference sequence). Trimming stripped 1 base from V and 1 base from J, with 6 bases between. The CDR3 spells CASSLTGSYEQYF. CDR3 nucleotides: TGTGCCAGCAGCTTGACAGGGTCCTACGAGCAGTACTTC.